These 32 T cell receptor beta chains share one sample of origin, sequenced in a study of cytomegalovirus exposure and HLA in healthy donors. PCR primers comprised 60 Vbeta and 13 Jbeta primers. The protocol was immunoSEQ multiplex PCR, while the TCRdb copy is restricted to in-frame clones and leaves out a portion. The sample consists of 130,000 or so clones, roughly 81% of them appearing once. Sequencing input: PBMCs. Receptor source: a female donor in good health and CMV-seronegative.

This clone was seen more than once but under ten times. The CDR3 DNA reads as TGTGCCTGGGTAAAGGACAGTCTCTCCTACGAGCAGTACTTC. The encoded protein is CAWVKDSLSYEQYF. The V gene is TRBV30, the J gene TRBJ2-7; possible D gene TRBD1, 6 bases. The ends were cut back, 5 bases at V and 0 bases at J, with 14 bases in the middle. The germline V gene has CDR1 GTSNPN and CDR2 SVGIG (reference sequence). The CDR3 extends over 14 amino acids.

The chain recombines TRBV5-6 with TRBJ2-1; TRBD1 matches at 7 bases. CDR1 is SGHDT, CDR2 YYEEEE, per germline. CDR3 length: 16 amino acids. With 4 bases clipped from V and 5 bases from J, the junction kept 12 bases outside the gene matches. DNA for the CDR3: TGTGCCAGCAGCCTGACAGGGCTCACACAAAACAATGAGCAGTTCTTC. This sequence encodes CASSLTGLTQNNEQFF. Full variable domain (outside the CDR3, taken from reference TRBV5-6 and TRBJ2-1): DAGVTQSPTHLIKTRGQQVTLRCSPKSGHDTVSWYQQALGQGPQFIFQYYEEEERQRGNFPDRFSGHQFPNYSSELNVNALLLGDSALYLCASSLTGLTQNNEQFFGPGTRLTVL.

This clone was counted only a few times. The gene calls are TRBV19 and TRBJ2-3, with TRBD2 as a possible D gene (6 bases). The V and J ends lost 4 bases and 5 bases respectively, with 10 bases between them. The CDR3 is 13 residues long. Looked up from germline, CDR1 is LNHDA and CDR2 is SQIVND (reference sequence). CDR3 amino acids: CASSREVLDTQYF. CDR3 DNA: TGTGCCAGTAGTAGGGAGGTTTTAGATACGCAGTATTTT.

The chain combines TRBV2 with TRBJ2-5; 7 bases agree with TRBD2. Trimming at V came to 5 bases and at J to 5 bases, leaving 8 bases not matched to a gene. The CDR3 length is 14 residues. Germline CDR1 and CDR2: SNHLY and FYNNEI. CDR3 protein: CASSLGSGGETQYF. The CDR3 nucleotides are TGTGCCAGCAGTCTCGGATCCGGGGGGGAGACCCAGTACTTC.

This chain uses TRBV27 with TRBJ2-4; 7 bases agree with TRBD1. Germline V gene lookup returns CDR1 MNHEY and CDR2 SMNVEV (reference sequence). V gave up 2 bases and J gave up 6 bases; unmatched junction bases: 7. CDR3 size: 15 residues. CDR3 sequence reads: CASSLEGAVGNIQYF. As DNA, the CDR3 is TGTGCCAGCAGTTTAGAGGGGGCGGTTGGAAACATTCAGTACTTC.

This chain connects TRBV23-1 to TRBJ2-1, with D possibly matching TRBD2 (5 bases). TRBV23-1 is reported as an ORF; its role is uncertain. This CDR3 comprises 15 residues. The ends were cut back, 0 bases at V and 0 bases at J, with 6 bases in the middle. The CDR3 nucleotides read TGCGCCAGCAGTCAATCAGGGAGCTCCTACAATGAGCAGTTCTTC. The encoded protein is CASSQSGSSYNEQFF.

V usage is TRBV21-1 and J usage is TRBJ1-2; TRBD1 was called by the table and not checked on the DNA. TRBV21-1 is deemed a pseudogene. The CDR3 contains 15 residues. CDR3 sequence (DNA): TGTGCCAGCAGCAGCCGACAGGGGTTTAACTATGGCTACACCTTC. It translates to CASSSRQGFNYGYTF.

This chain uses TRBV6-6 with TRBJ2-2; 7 bases are a match to TRBD2. This CDR3 region has 14 residues. The J segment lost 6 bases and the V segment lost 2 bases, leaving 3 bases of the junction unmatched. In germline, CDR1 is MNHNY, CDR2 SVGAGI (reference sequence). DNA of the CDR3: TGTGCCAGCAGTTACACCCGGGAGGCCGGGGAGCTGTTTTTT. This sequence encodes CASSYTREAGELFF.

The chain uses TRBV7-9 and TRBJ2-2; 9 nucleotides line up with TRBD2. Germline CDR1 is SEHNR and CDR2 is FQNEAQ (reference sequence). The J segment lost 4 bases and the V segment lost 5 bases, leaving 8 bases of the junction unmatched. The CDR3 totals 16 residues. The CDR3: CASSLGLALSTGELFF. The CDR3 DNA sequence: TGTGCCAGCAGCCTGGGACTAGCCTTGTCCACCGGGGAGCTGTTTTTT.

V and J are TRBV28 and TRBJ2-1, with no clear D. Deletions cut 1 base from V and 9 bases from J, with 10 bases between. CDR1 is MDHEN and CDR2 is SYDVKM in the germline V gene. The CDR3 has 13 amino acids. This CDR3 is CASSLSSASEQFF. CDR3 sequence (DNA): TGTGCCAGCAGTTTATCTAGTGCGAGTGAGCAGTTCTTC.

The gene calls are TRBV10-1 and TRBJ1-2; possible D gene TRBD1, 5 bases. Trimming removed 0 bases at V and 6 bases at J, with 8 bases between. The germline gives CDR1 WNHNN, CDR2 SYGVQD (reference sequence). The CDR3 has 13 amino acids. CDR3 DNA sequence: TGCGCCAGCAGTGAGTCCCAGGACAATGGCTACACCTTC. Translating gives CASSESQDNGYTF.

The chain couples TRBV5-1 to TRBJ1-2; D unclear. This CDR3 is built from 13 residues. V lost 0 bases to trimming and J lost 6 bases, with 9 bases between them. The germline V gene has CDR1 SGHRS and CDR2 YFSETQ. Here the CDR3 DNA reads TGCGCCAGCAGCTTGGCGGGAGGGAATGGCTACACCTTC. Amino acids: CASSLAGGNGYTF.

The chain recombines TRBV28 with TRBJ1-1; D unclear. The CDR3 is made up of 12 amino acids. The germline CDR1 and CDR2 sequences are MDHEN and SYDVKM. The V end was cut by 7 bases, the J end by 2 bases, with 8 bases between. CDR3 sequence reads: CASNSRNTEAFF. CDR3 DNA: TGTGCCAGCAACTCTCGAAACACTGAAGCTTTCTTT.

This chain links TRBV29-1 with TRBJ2-1; weak D call: TRBD1 (7 bases). Trimming took 7 bases from V and 5 from J, leaving 18 bases between them. The CDR3 sequence is 14 residues long. Germline V gene lookup returns CDR1 SQVTM and CDR2 ANQGSEA. CDR3 protein: CSARRGTVNNEQFF. CDR3 nucleotides: TGCAGCGCGCGGAGGGGGACAGTCAACAATGAGCAGTTCTTC.

This chain connects TRBV6-6 to TRBJ1-1; possibly TRBD1 for D (6 bases). Trimming pared 8 bases from V and 0 bases from J, leaving 16 bases between. The CDR3 is 15 amino acids. The germline V gene encodes CDR1 MNHNY and CDR2 SVGAGI (reference sequence). The CDR3 DNA reads TGTGCCAGCGTCCTAGGGGGGGCCCTGAACACTGAAGCTTTCTTT. It translates to CASVLGGALNTEAFF.

The chain joins TRBV28 to TRBJ2-2; no clear D gene. Germline CDR1 reads MDHEN; CDR2 reads SYDVKM. Trimming cost V 3 bases and J 7 bases, with 9 bases left between them. CDR3 size: 13 residues. CDR3 protein: CASSFLPGGELFF. In DNA form, the CDR3 reads TGTGCCAGCAGTTTCCTACCAGGCGGGGAGCTGTTTTTT. Variable domain in full (rest from reference TRBV28 and TRBJ2-2): DVKVTQSSRYLVKRTGEKVFLECVQDMDHENMFWYRQDPGLGLRLIYFSYDVKMKEKGDIPEGYSVSREKKERFSLILESASTNQTSMYLCASSFLPGGELFFGEGSRLTVL.

V gene TRBV7-8 combines with J gene TRBJ1-1; D gene uncertain. From germline, CDR1 is SGHVS and CDR2 FQNEAQ. The CDR3 loop spans 14 amino acids. Trimming removed 1 base from V and 11 bases from J, with 17 bases in between. The CDR3 protein is CASSLGLNGGSAFF. CDR3 in DNA: TGTGCCAGCAGCTTAGGGTTGAATGGCGGGAGCGCTTTCTTT.

This clone was detected many times. The chain combines TRBV13 with TRBJ1-1; D remains unclear. The CDR3 covers 12 residues. Germline-derived CDR1 and CDR2 are PRHDT and FYEKMQ (reference sequence). The V gene lost 5 bases and the J gene lost 0 bases, with 4 bases spanning the gap. CDR3 residues: CASSPVNTEAFF. The CDR3 DNA follows: TGTGCCAGCAGCCCAGTGAACACTGAAGCTTTCTTT.

This clone was found once. The chain combines TRBV7-2 with TRBJ2-5, with 7 bases identical to TRBD2. The CDR3 sequence is 14 residues long. Germline CDR1 SGHTA, CDR2 FQGNSA. V lost 5 bases, J lost 5 bases, and 8 bases stayed unmatched. The CDR3 protein is CASSPSGSRETQYF. In DNA, the CDR3 is TGTGCCAGCAGCCCTAGCGGCTCTAGGGAGACCCAGTACTTC.

This clone was observed a handful of times. The V gene is TRBV30, the J gene TRBJ1-1, with TRBD1 matching 7 bases. After removal of 5 bases from V and 11 bases from J, the junction contained 17 bases not matched to a gene. Per the germline V gene, CDR1 is GTSNPN and CDR2 is SVGIG (reference sequence). This CDR3 has 14 residues. CDR3 region: CAWQYTGVIREAFF. CDR3 sequence (DNA): TGTGCCTGGCAATACACAGGGGTCATTCGGGAGGCTTTCTTT.

The chain recombines TRBV7-3 with TRBJ2-1; TRBD2 might be the D (6 bases). The CDR3 has 16 residues. The germline V gene encodes CDR1 SGHTA and CDR2 FQGTGA. Trimming pared 5 bases from V and 0 bases from J, leaving 14 bases between. CDR3 protein: CASSTYSGSSYNEQFF. The CDR3 coding sequence is TGTGCCAGCAGCACATATAGCGGTAGCTCCTACAATGAGCAGTTCTTC.

Only a few counts were recorded for this clone. V gene TRBV5-5 combines with J gene TRBJ1-1, with 11 positions matching TRBD1. Germline-derived CDR1 and CDR2 are SGHKS and YYEKEE (reference sequence). V lost 6 bases and J lost 1; bases outside the gene matches: 5. The CDR3 totals 15 residues. The CDR3 nucleotides read TGTGCCAGCACACGGACAGGGGGCAGGAACACTGAAGCTTTCTTT. Translation: CASTRTGGRNTEAFF.

The J gene is TRBJ1-2, the V gene TRBV27; no clear D gene. This CDR3 is 13 amino acids long. Per the germline V gene, CDR1 is MNHEY and CDR2 is SMNVEV (reference sequence). The V gene lost 5 bases and the J gene lost 4 bases, with 11 bases spanning the gap. The DNA for the CDR3 is TGTGCCAGCAGTCCTCATACATCCTATGGCTACACCTTC. As protein: CASSPHTSYGYTF.

The rearrangement links TRBV7-3 to TRBJ2-1; 9 bases map to TRBD1. V dropped 4 bases and J dropped 5; count of bases not matched to a gene: 12. The CDR3 is 17 amino acids. Germline CDR1 reads SGHTA; CDR2 reads FQGTGA. The DNA for the CDR3 is TGTGCCAGCAGCTCATACCTGTCCCGGGACAGGGACAATGAGCAGTTCTTC. Translating it yields CASSSYLSRDRDNEQFF.

V usage is TRBV6-5 and J usage is TRBJ2-7; TRBD1 aligns across 11 bases. CDR3 length: 15 residues. With 4 bases clipped from V and 7 bases from J, the junction kept 9 bases outside the gene matches. Germline V CDR1 and CDR2: MNHEY, SVGAGI. Written as DNA, the CDR3 is TGTGCCAGCAGTTCCCACCGGGACAGGGGGAGAGAGCAGTACTTC. Protein product: CASSSHRDRGREQYF.

This clone was detected a few times. V usage is TRBV7-9 and J usage is TRBJ1-2; a weak D match, TRBD1 (6 bases). The CDR3 loop spans 15 amino acids. Germline CDR1 SEHNR, CDR2 FQNEAQ (reference sequence). V lost 2 bases, J lost 3 bases, and 13 bases lay in between. As DNA, the CDR3 is TGTGCCAGCAGCTTAATTCAGGGGCAAGACTATGGCTACACCTTC. Its translation is CASSLIQGQDYGYTF.

This clone showed up just once. The chain is built from TRBV7-9 and TRBJ2-1; the D is unclear. V gave up 2 bases and J gave up 9 bases, with 8 bases separating them. Germline V gene sequence: CDR1 SEHNR, CDR2 FQNEAQ (reference sequence). This CDR3 spans 12 amino acids. CDR3 DNA sequence: TGTGCCAGCAGCTTAATGGCCCGTGAGCAGTTCTTC. Its translation: CASSLMAREQFF.

This sequence joins TRBV5-6 and TRBJ2-7; weak D call: TRBD2 (6 bases). Germline CDR1 reads SGHDT; CDR2 reads YYEEEE. The CDR3 extends over 12 amino acids. V lost 3 bases and J 5 bases, leaving 9 bases between the germline ends. This chain's CDR3 is CASSYTGDEQYF. CDR3 bases: TGTGCCAGCAGCTATACGGGAGACGAGCAGTACTTC. The complete variable domain, with remaining parts taken from reference TRBV5-6 and TRBJ2-7, reads DAGVTQSPTHLIKTRGQQVTLRCSPKSGHDTVSWYQQALGQGPQFIFQYYEEEERQRGNFPDRFSGHQFPNYSSELNVNALLLGDSALYLCASSYTGDEQYFGPGTRLTVT.

This rearrangement joins TRBV2 to TRBJ1-5, with TRBD1 as a possible D gene (5 bases). The germline gives CDR1 SNHLY, CDR2 FYNNEI. V lost 0 bases to trimming and J lost 2 bases, with 14 bases between them. CDR3 length equals 17 residues. The CDR3 loop reads CASSEALRGAGNQPQHF. In DNA form, the CDR3 reads TGTGCCAGCAGTGAAGCGCTTAGGGGCGCCGGCAATCAGCCCCAGCATTTT.

This clone came up a few times. The V gene is TRBV2, the J gene TRBJ1-3; D possibly corresponds to TRBD1 (6 bases). Germline V lookup: CDR1 SNHLY, CDR2 FYNNEI. CDR3 length: 15 residues. The V end lost 4 bases, the J end lost 3 bases, and 13 bases lay between the germline ends. CDR3 loop: CASSGVQGFGNTIYF. CDR3 in DNA: TGTGCCAGCAGTGGGGTACAGGGTTTTGGAAACACCATATATTTT.

In this sample, this clone turned up once. V is TRBV27 and J is TRBJ2-7; possible D gene TRBD2, 7 bases. The V gene's germline CDR1 is MNHEY and CDR2 SMNVEV (reference sequence). The length of the CDR3 is 13 residues. V was clipped by 7 bases and J by 3 bases, with 13 bases between them. This CDR3 reads CASMGGRVYEQYF. CDR3 DNA: TGTGCCAGCATGGGGGGGCGCGTCTACGAGCAGTACTTC.

This clone was seen a few times. The chain carries TRBV27 and TRBJ2-5, with a possible D match to TRBD2 (7 bases). This CDR3 is built from 13 residues. Germline V gene lookup returns CDR1 MNHEY and CDR2 SMNVEV (reference sequence). Trimming removed 5 bases from V and 4 bases from J, with 11 bases in between. The CDR3 bases are TGTGCCAGCAGTCGGGGGGCTAGAGAGACCCAGTACTTC. Amino acid sequence: CASSRGARETQYF.